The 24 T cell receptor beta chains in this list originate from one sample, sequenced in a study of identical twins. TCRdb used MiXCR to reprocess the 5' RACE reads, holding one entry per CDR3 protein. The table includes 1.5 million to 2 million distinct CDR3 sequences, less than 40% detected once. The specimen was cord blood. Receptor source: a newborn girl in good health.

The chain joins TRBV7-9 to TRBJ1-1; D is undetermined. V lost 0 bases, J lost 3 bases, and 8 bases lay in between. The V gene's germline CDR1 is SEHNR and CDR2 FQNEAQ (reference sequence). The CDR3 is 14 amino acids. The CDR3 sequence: CASSLARRDTEAFF. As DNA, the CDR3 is TGTGCCAGCAGCTTAGCGCGGAGGGACACTGAAGCTTTCTTT.

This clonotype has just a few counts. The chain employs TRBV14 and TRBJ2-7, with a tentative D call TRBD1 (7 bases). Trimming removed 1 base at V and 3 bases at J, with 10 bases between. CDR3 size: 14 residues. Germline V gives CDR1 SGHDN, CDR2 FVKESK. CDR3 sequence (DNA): TGTGCCAGCAGCCAAGCGCAGGGGGGCTACGAGCAGTACTTC. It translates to CASSQAQGGYEQYF.

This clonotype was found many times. Here the CDR3 reads CAISGHNYGYTF. CDR3 coding DNA: TGTGCCATCAGTGGACATAACTATGGCTACACCTTC. The chain has TRBV10-3 and TRBJ1-2; D gene uncertain. Germline-derived CDR1 and CDR2 are ENHRY and SYGVKD. Trimming pared 4 bases from V and 1 base from J, leaving 4 bases between. This CDR3 contains 12 residues.

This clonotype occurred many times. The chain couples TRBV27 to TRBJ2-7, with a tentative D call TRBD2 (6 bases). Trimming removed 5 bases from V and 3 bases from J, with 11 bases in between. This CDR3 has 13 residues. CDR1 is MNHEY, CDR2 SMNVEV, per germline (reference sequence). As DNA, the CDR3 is TGTGCCAGCAGTCCCCTCGGGGGCTACGAGCAGTACTTC. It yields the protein CASSPLGGYEQYF.

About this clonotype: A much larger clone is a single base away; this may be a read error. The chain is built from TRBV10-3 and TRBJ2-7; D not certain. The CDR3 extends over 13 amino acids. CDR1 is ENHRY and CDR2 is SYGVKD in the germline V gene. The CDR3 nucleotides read TGTACCATCAGCCCGCAGGATACCTACGAGCAGTACTTC. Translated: CTISPQDTYEQYF.

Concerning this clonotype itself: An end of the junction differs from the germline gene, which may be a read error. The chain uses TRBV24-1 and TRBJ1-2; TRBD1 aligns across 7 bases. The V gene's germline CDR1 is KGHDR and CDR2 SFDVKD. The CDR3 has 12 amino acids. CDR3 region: CTTSATGDGYTF. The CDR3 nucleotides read TGTACCACCAGTGCCACAGGGGATGGCTACACCTTC.

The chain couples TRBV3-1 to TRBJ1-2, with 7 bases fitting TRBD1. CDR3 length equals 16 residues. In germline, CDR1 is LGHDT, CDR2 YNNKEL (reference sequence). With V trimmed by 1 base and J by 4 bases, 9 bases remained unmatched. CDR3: CASSQAEGQSSYGYTF. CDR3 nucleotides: TGTGCCAGCAGCCAAGCCGAGGGACAGTCGAGCTATGGCTACACCTTC. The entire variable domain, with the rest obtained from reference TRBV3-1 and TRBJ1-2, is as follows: DTAVSQTPKYLVTQMGNDKSIKCEQNLGHDTMYWYKQDSKKFLKIMFSYNNKELIINETVPNRFSPKSPDKAHLNLHINSLELGDSAVYFCASSQAEGQSSYGYTFGSGTRLTVV.

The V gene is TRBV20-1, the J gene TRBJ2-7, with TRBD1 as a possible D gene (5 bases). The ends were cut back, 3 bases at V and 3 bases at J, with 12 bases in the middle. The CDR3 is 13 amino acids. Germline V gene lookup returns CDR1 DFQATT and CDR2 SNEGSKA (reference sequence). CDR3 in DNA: TGCAGTGCTAGCGAGACAGTTAACTACGAGCAGTACTTC. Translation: CSASETVNYEQYF.

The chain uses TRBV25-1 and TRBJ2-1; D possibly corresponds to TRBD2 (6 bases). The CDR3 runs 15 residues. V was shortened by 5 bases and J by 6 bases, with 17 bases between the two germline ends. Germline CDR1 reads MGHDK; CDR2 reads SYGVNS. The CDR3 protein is CASSSERSGVNEQFF. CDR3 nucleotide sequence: TGTGCCAGCAGTAGCGAACGATCGGGGGTCAATGAGCAGTTCTTC.

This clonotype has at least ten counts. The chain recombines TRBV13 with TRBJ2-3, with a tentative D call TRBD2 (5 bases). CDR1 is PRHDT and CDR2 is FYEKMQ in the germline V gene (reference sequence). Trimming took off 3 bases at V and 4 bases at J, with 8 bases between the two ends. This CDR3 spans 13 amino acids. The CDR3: CASSFLAPDTQYF. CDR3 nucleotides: TGTGCCAGCAGCTTCCTAGCCCCAGATACGCAGTATTTT.

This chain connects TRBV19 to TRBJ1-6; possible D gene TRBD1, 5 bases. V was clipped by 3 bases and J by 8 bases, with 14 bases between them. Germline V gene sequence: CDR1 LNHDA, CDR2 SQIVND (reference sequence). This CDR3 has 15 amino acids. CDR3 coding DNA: TGTGCCAGTAGTATTCCAGGGCGCCCTGATTCACCCCTCCACTTT. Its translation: CASSIPGRPDSPLHF.

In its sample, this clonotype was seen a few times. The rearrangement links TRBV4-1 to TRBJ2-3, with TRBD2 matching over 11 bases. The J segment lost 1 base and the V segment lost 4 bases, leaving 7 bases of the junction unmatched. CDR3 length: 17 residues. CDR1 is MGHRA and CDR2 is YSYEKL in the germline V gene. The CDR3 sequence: CASSPYSGGAGTDTQYF. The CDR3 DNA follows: TGCGCCAGCAGCCCCTATAGCGGGGGGGCTGGCACAGATACGCAGTATTTT.

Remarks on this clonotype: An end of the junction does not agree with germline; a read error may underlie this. The CDR3 DNA reads TGTGCCAGCACACACGACGTCCTCTACGATGAGCAGTTCTTC. Translation: CASTHDVLYDEQFF. The V and J genes are TRBV2 and TRBJ2-1; the D is unclear. From germline, CDR1 is SNHLY and CDR2 FYNNEI. The CDR3 runs 14 residues.

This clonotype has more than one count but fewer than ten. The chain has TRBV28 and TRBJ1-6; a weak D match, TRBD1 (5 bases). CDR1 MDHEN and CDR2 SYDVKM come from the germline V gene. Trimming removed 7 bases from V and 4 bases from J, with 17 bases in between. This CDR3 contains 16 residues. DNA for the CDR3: TGTGCCAGCACTTCCCTCAACAGGTTTTATAATTCACCCCTCCACTTT. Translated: CASTSLNRFYNSPLHF.

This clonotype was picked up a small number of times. DNA of the CDR3: TGCAGCGTTGTGCCTAGCGGGAGGGGCACAGATACGCAGTATTTT. This sequence encodes CSVVPSGRGTDTQYF. The V gene is TRBV29-1, the J gene TRBJ2-3; 12 bases are a match to TRBD2. V lost 4 bases, J lost 1 base, and 3 bases stayed unmatched. CDR3 length: 15 residues. The germline gives CDR1 SQVTM, CDR2 ANQGSEA.

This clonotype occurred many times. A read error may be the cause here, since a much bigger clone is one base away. The CDR3 reads CASSSGSSYNEQYF. Here the CDR3 DNA reads TGTGCCAGCAGTAGCGGGAGCTCCTACAATGAGCAGTACTTC. The chain couples TRBV2 to TRBJ2-1; 8 bases line up with TRBD2. The DNA end lines up better with TRBJ2-7; the J call may be wrong. The CDR3 extends over 14 amino acids. Germline CDR1 is SNHLY and CDR2 is FYNNEI.

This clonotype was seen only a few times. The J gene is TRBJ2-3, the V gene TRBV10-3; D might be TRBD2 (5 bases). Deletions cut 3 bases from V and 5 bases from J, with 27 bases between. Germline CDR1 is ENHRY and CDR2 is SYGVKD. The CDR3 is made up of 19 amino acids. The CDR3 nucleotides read TGTGCCATCAGTGAAGATGGGTTTGAGCACGCGGGTCTGTTAGATACGCAGTATTTT. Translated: CAISEDGFEHAGLLDTQYF.

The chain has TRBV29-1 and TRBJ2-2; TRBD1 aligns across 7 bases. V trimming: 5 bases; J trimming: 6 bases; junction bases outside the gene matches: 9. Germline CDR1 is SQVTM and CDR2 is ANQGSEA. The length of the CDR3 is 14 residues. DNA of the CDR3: TGCAGCGTTCGACAGGGAAGCAATTCCGGGGAGCTGTTTTTT. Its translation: CSVRQGSNSGELFF.

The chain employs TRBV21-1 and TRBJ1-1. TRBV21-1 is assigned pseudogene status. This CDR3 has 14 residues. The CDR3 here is CASSKQLINTEAFF. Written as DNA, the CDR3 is TGTGCCAGCAGCAAACAACTGATCAACACTGAAGCTTTCTTT.

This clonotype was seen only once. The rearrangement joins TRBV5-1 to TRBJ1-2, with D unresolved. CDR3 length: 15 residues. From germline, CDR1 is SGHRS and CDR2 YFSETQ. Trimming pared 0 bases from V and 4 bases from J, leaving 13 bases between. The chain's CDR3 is CASSLDGPKGYGYTF. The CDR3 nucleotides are TGCGCCAGCAGCTTGGATGGTCCGAAGGGCTATGGCTACACCTTC. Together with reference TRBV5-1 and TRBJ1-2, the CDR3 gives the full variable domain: KAGVTQTPRYLIKTRGQQVTLSCSPISGHRSVSWYQQTPGQGLQFLFEYFSETQRNKGNFPGRFSGRQFSNSRSEMNVSTLELGDSALYLCASSLDGPKGYGYTFGSGTRLTVV.

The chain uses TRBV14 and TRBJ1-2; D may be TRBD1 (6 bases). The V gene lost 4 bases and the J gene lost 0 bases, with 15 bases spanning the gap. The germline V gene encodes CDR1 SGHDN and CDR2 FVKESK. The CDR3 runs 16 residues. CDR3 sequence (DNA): TGTGCCAGCAGCCCCGGACAGCGGGGTGCTAACTATGGCTACACCTTC. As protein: CASSPGQRGANYGYTF.

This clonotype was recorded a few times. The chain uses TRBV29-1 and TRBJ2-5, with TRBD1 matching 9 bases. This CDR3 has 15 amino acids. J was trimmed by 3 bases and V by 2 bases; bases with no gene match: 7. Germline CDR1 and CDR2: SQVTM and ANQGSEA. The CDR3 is CSVEIWDREEETQYF. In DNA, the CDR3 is TGCAGCGTTGAAATTTGGGACAGGGAGGAAGAGACCCAGTACTTC.

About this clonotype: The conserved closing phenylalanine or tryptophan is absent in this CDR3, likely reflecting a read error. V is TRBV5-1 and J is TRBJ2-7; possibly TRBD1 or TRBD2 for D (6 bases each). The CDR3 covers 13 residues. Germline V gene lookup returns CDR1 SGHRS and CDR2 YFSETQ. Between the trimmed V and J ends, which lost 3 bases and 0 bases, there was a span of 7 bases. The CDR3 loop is CASSWGASYEQYL. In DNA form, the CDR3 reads TGCGCCAGCAGCTGGGGGGCCTCCTACGAGCAGTACTTA.

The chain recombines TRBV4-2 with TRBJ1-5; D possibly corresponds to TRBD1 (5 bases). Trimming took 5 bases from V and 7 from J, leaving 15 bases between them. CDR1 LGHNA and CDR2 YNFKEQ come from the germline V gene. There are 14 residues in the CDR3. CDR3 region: CASSSEAGWQPQHF. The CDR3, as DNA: TGTGCCAGCAGCTCCGAGGCAGGGTGGCAGCCCCAGCATTTT.